This TCR beta chain derives from a study of cytomegalovirus exposure and HLA in healthy donors. Deletions cut 5 bases from V and 4 bases from J, with 23 bases between. The CDR3 extends over 16 amino acids. Per the germline V gene, CDR1 is SQVTM and CDR2 is ANQGSEA. The PCR used 60 Vbeta and 13 Jbeta primers. Here immunoSEQ multiplex PCR was the method, and the copy in TCRdb shows in-frame clones only, minus some. The data show about 140,000 clones, roughly two thirds seen once. Sequenced sample: PBMCs. The source of this sequence is a woman between 40 and 50 years old in good health and CMV-seronegative. The gene calls are TRBV29-1 and TRBJ1-1; possibly TRBD1 for D (5 bases). The CDR3 DNA is TGCAGCGTTCTCACAATCCCCCAGGGATTGAGCACTGAAGCTTTCTTT. Translating it yields CSVLTIPQGLSTEAFF.